Listed here are 12 T cell receptor beta chains from one sample, sequenced in a study of OX40 agonist ivuxolimab in advanced cancers. Assay: immunoSEQ multiplex PCR; the TCRdb copy retains only in-frame clones and omits some. The profile shows 85,000 to 90,000 clones, around 85% of them singletons. The sample was CD4+ or CD8+ T cells sorted from blood, taken in a trial of the OX40 agonist ivuxolimab. The source of these receptors is an adult with an advanced solid tumor such as melanoma, head and neck, liver or kidney cancer.

CDR3 coding DNA: TGCGCCAGCAGCCCTACGTTGGGAAACACCATATATTTT. This encodes CASSPTLGNTIYF. The chain recombines TRBV5-1 with TRBJ1-3, with D unclear. Germline V gene lookup returns CDR1 SGHRS and CDR2 YFSETQ. Trimming pared 4 bases from V and 4 bases from J, leaving 9 bases between. CDR3 length: 13 residues.

The rearrangement joins TRBV2 to TRBJ2-1; 9 bases align to TRBD2. Germline lookup yields CDR1 SNHLY and CDR2 FYNNEI. V was pared by 3 bases and J by 7 bases, with 7 bases of the junction left unmatched. This CDR3 comprises 15 residues. In DNA, the CDR3 is TGTGCCAGCAGTGACGCGGGAGGGCCGTCAAATGAGCAGTTCTTC. Translating it yields CASSDAGGPSNEQFF.

This clone has just one count. The chain is built from TRBV7-2 and TRBJ1-2, with 11 bases matching TRBD1. V shed 6 bases and J 5 bases; nucleotides not matched to a gene: 11. Germline-derived CDR1 and CDR2 are SGHTA and FQGNSA. The CDR3 has 16 amino acids. The CDR3 DNA is TGTGCCAGCAGACCTGCCGGGACAGGGGGGACTTATGGCTACACCTTC. Its protein product is CASRPAGTGGTYGYTF.

The rearrangement uses TRBV29-1 and TRBJ1-5, with 10 bases identical to TRBD1. With V trimmed by 6 bases and J by 5 bases, 4 bases remained unmatched. Germline CDR1 and CDR2: SQVTM and ANQGSEA. The CDR3 loop spans 13 amino acids. The CDR3 loop reads CSVGTGADQPQHF. The CDR3 region has the DNA TGCAGCGTGGGGACAGGGGCGGATCAGCCCCAGCATTTT. Variable domain in full (rest from reference TRBV29-1 and TRBJ1-5): SAVISQKPSRDICQRGTSLTIQCQVDSQVTMMFWYRQQPGQSLTLIATANQGSEATYESGFVIDKFPISRPNLTFSTLTVSNMSPEDSSIYLCSVGTGADQPQHFGDGTRLSIL.

This chain connects TRBV6-6 to TRBJ2-3; 7 nucleotides line up with TRBD2. Germline values: CDR1 MNHNY, CDR2 SVGAGI (reference sequence). V lost 2 bases, J lost 3 bases, and 5 bases stayed unmatched. CDR3 length: 15 residues. This CDR3 reads CASSYPGGSTDTQYF. The CDR3 DNA reads TGTGCCAGCAGTTACCCGGGCGGGAGTACAGATACGCAGTATTTT.

This sequence joins TRBV4-2 and TRBJ1-1, with D perhaps TRBD1 (5 bases). The length of the CDR3 is 15 residues. The V and J ends lost 3 bases and 3 bases respectively, with 14 bases between them. Germline CDR1 LGHNA, CDR2 YNFKEQ. The CDR3 DNA reads as TGTGCCAGCAGCCACCCCCGATTAGGGGACACTGAAGCTTTCTTT. Its translation is CASSHPRLGDTEAFF.

This chain joins TRBV5-1 and TRBJ1-2; TRBD1 might be the D (6 bases). With 4 bases removed from V and 1 base from J, the gap between germline ends came to 8 bases. Germline CDR1 and CDR2: SGHRS and YFSETQ. CDR3 length: 13 residues. The CDR3 is CASSPQGNYGYTF. The DNA for the CDR3 is TGCGCCAGCAGCCCACAGGGTAACTATGGCTACACCTTC.

The V gene is TRBV25-1, the J gene TRBJ2-1; D gene ambiguous. This CDR3 is built from 13 residues. Germline CDR1 and CDR2: MGHDK and SYGVNS. V was pared by 2 bases and J by 9 bases, with 11 bases between. The CDR3 sequence: CASSEQVGFEQFF. In DNA, the CDR3 is TGTGCCAGCAGTGAACAGGTAGGGTTTGAGCAGTTCTTC.

This chain uses TRBV10-3 with TRBJ1-2; perhaps TRBD1 as D (5 bases). Germline CDR1 is ENHRY and CDR2 is SYGVKD. This CDR3 spans 14 amino acids. V lost 6 bases and J 5 bases, leaving 16 bases between the germline ends. The CDR3 spells CAISPGMGVYGYTF. In DNA form, the CDR3 reads TGTGCCATCAGCCCAGGGATGGGTGTTTATGGCTACACCTTC.

The J gene is TRBJ2-4, the V gene TRBV6-1; D gene uncertain. Trimming took off 6 bases at V and 5 bases at J, with 11 bases between the two ends. CDR1 and CDR2 (germline): MNHNS, SASEGT. The CDR3 has 13 amino acids. Here the CDR3 reads CASRGIGQNIQYF. For the CDR3, the DNA is TGTGCCAGCAGAGGAATCGGCCAAAACATTCAGTACTTC.

The sample holds a few counts of this clone. The chain recombines TRBV7-2 with TRBJ2-4, with D uncertain. V was cut by 3 bases and J by 1 base, with 10 bases left in between. The CDR3 loop spans 15 amino acids. In germline, CDR1 is SGHTA, CDR2 FQGNSA. The CDR3 region is CASSFLMGAKNIQYF. DNA of the CDR3: TGTGCCAGCAGCTTCCTGATGGGGGCCAAAAACATTCAGTACTTC.

In its sample, this clone was seen a few times. The V and J genes are TRBV11-3 and TRBJ2-7; 13 bases are a match to TRBD2. CDR1 and CDR2 (germline): SGHNT, YENEEA. J gave up 1 base and V 2 bases, and 2 bases lay outside the gene matches. The CDR3 is made up of 16 amino acids. CDR3 protein: CASSLTLAGGSYEQYF. In DNA, the CDR3 is TGTGCCAGCAGCTTAACACTAGCGGGAGGGTCCTACGAGCAGTACTTC.